The clone carrying this T cell receptor (beta chain) appeared once. Which cohort a participant joined came from the clinical history participants gave. V was clipped by 1 base and J by 4 bases; unmatched bases: 5. CDR3 length equals 16 residues. Germline CDR1 LGHDT, CDR2 YNNKEL (reference sequence). Libraries were prepared by immunoSEQ multiplex PCR; TCRdb keeps only in-frame clonotypes and omits some of them. This table holds approximately 250,000 clones, 70% to 90% found once. These data come from a study of blood T cell repertoires in COVID-19. As for the study in general: The United States, Italy and Spain supplied acute and convalescent COVID-19 samples. In each case, the material was cDNA or gDNA derived from T cells, B-cell-depleted T cells, or PBMCs.

The TCR comes from a woman aged 25-40 years with acute COVID-19. The sequencing input was PBMCs or T cells enriched from blood (not recorded which). The rearrangement uses TRBV3-1 (or the pseudogene TRBV3-2) and TRBJ2-3; TRBD2 agrees at 10 bases. The CDR3 DNA is TGTGCCAGCAGCCAAGGGCTAGCGGGAGACGCAGATACGCAGTATTTT. Protein product: CASSQGLAGDADTQYF.